Presented here are 10 T cell receptor beta chains from one specimen sequenced in a study of CXCR3-negative and CXCR3-positive naive CD8 T cells. 5' RACE that incorporated UMI labels was used to prepare the TRB cDNA libraries. TCRdb reprocessed the 5' RACE reads and stores each CDR3 protein as one record, lacking DNA. The listing records over 80,000 distinct CDR3 sequences. Sequenced input: naive CXCR3- CD8+ T cells from blood. Described subset: CD45RO-CCR7+CD27+CD95- naive CD8+ T cells lacking CXCR3 (TNR3-). All receptors come from a human donor in good health. Some clones in this sample may be carry-over from other donors' samples.

The genes are TRBV4-3 and TRBJ2-7. This CDR3 has 13 amino acids. CDR1 is LGHNA, CDR2 YSLEER, per germline. This CDR3 is CASSQDFGSEQYF.

This sequence joins TRBV6-2 or TRBV6-3 and TRBJ2-1; absent DNA, TCRdb's TRBD2 call cannot be checked. Germline V gene lookup returns CDR1 MNHEY and CDR2 SVGEGT. CDR3 length equals 17 residues. The CDR3 loop is CASSYSLAGGPANEQFF.

The rearrangement links TRBV7-9 to TRBJ2-6. Germline loops: CDR1 SEHNR, CDR2 FQNEAQ (reference sequence). The CDR3 is 14 amino acids. CDR3 residues: CASSLGSGANVLTF. The variable domain in full, completed from reference TRBV7-9 and TRBJ2-6, reads DTGVSQNPRHKITKRGQNVTFRCDPISEHNRLYWYRQTLGQGPEFLTYFQNEAQLEKSRLLSDRFSAERPKGSFSTLEIQRTEQGDSAMYLCASSLGSGANVLTFGAGSRLTVL.

V usage is TRBV29-1 and J usage is TRBJ1-1; the TCRdb call, TRBD1, lacks DNA for checking. Germline V lookup: CDR1 SQVTM, CDR2 ANQGSEA. The CDR3 has 11 amino acids. CDR3 sequence reads: CSGGGYTEAFF.

This chain connects TRBV6-2 or TRBV6-3 to TRBJ2-2; TCRdb selects TRBD1, and the lack of DNA leaves this call unchecked. Germline values: CDR1 MNHEY, CDR2 SVGEGT. This CDR3 region has 16 residues. The CDR3 is CASSYSIGGLIGELFF.

The chain couples TRBV30 to TRBJ1-5. Per the germline V gene, CDR1 is GTSNPN and CDR2 is SVGIG (reference sequence). There are 13 residues in the CDR3. The CDR3 sequence: CAWSYDSNQPQHF.

The chain links TRBV15 to TRBJ2-7. The CDR3 consists of 11 residues. The germline V gene has CDR1 LNHNV and CDR2 YYDKDF (reference sequence). The CDR3 spells CATSRDSKQYF.

CDR3 sequence: CASSLGPTSGRRNEQFF. The chain uses TRBV3-1 and TRBJ2-1; the D gene TCRdb calls, TRBD2, cannot be checked with no DNA. The CDR3 spans 17 residues. Per germline, CDR1 LGHDT and CDR2 YNNKEL (reference sequence).

This chain joins TRBV4-3 and TRBJ2-3; TCRdb lists TRBD1, though no DNA is available to test this call. The germline V gene has CDR1 LGHNA and CDR2 YSLEER. The CDR3 runs to 17 residues. The CDR3 loop is CASSQVPGLASTDTQYF.

This chain joins TRBV7-2 and TRBJ1-3; with no DNA, the TCRdb D assignment of TRBD1 cannot be verified. Germline values: CDR1 SGHTA, CDR2 FQGNSA. This CDR3 has 15 residues. CDR3 amino acids: CASSSFASGPGTIYF.